These T cell receptor beta chains were read from a single sample in a study of beta chain features in type 1 diabetes. Using immunoSEQ multiplex PCR, the repertoire was profiled, and TCRdb retains in-frame clones only, with some absent. The sample holds 25,000 to 30,000 clones; around 60% are singletons and the top ten take 2% to 3%. Material: Tregs from blood. These receptors all come from a woman aged 30 to 39 with type 1 diabetes. CDR3s include the opening cysteine and the closing phenylalanine or tryptophan. The order of the fields is V gene, J gene, clone size, D gene, CDR3 DNA, CDR3 protein. The D gene is left open where the match is weak. The size entry is marked missing in some rows and otherwise reads once, few, many or a size class.

V gene: TRBV28; J gene: TRBJ2-7; clone size: .; D gene: .; CDR3 DNA: TGTGCCAGCAATGTGGGCGACTCCTACGAGCAGTACTTC; CDR3 protein: CASNVGDSYEQYF
V gene: TRBV19; J gene: TRBJ2-2; clone size: .; D gene: TRBD1; CDR3 DNA: TGTGCCAGTAACCCGACAGGGCCCGGGGAGCTGTTTTTT; CDR3 protein: CASNPTGPGELFF
V gene: TRBV18; J gene: TRBJ2-7; clone size: .; D gene: TRBD1; CDR3 DNA: TGTGCCAGCTCACGAAATGTGGGGGGACAGGCCAGCTACGAGCAGTACTTC; CDR3 protein: CASSRNVGGQASYEQYF
V gene: TRBV5-1; J gene: TRBJ2-3; clone size: once; D gene: .; CDR3 DNA: TGCGCCAGCAGCTTGGGTAGTTCAACGGTCGCAGATACGCAGTATTTT; CDR3 protein: CASSLGSSTVADTQYF
V gene: TRBV5-1; J gene: TRBJ2-1; clone size: .; D gene: TRBD2; CDR3 DNA: TGCGCCAGCAGCCCCTATAGCGGGAGGACCTACAATGAGCAGTTCTTC; CDR3 protein: CASSPYSGRTYNEQFF
V gene: TRBV2; J gene: TRBJ2-7; clone size: .; D gene: TRBD2; CDR3 DNA: TGTGCCAGCAGTCTACTAGCGGGAGGAGGATACGAGCAGTACTTC; CDR3 protein: CASSLLAGGGYEQYF
V gene: TRBV6-6; J gene: TRBJ2-7; clone size: .; D gene: .; CDR3 DNA: TGTGCCAGCAGTTATCGCGACAGATCCTACGAGCAGTACTTC; CDR3 protein: CASSYRDRSYEQYF
V gene: TRBV19; J gene: TRBJ1-5; clone size: few; D gene: .; CDR3 DNA: TGTGCCAGTAGTATAGTGGGCAGGGCTTTTTTCGGCAATCAGCCCCAGCATTTT; CDR3 protein: CASSIVGRAFFGNQPQHF
V gene: TRBV6-5; J gene: TRBJ2-3; clone size: few; D gene: .; CDR3 DNA: TGTGCCAGCAGTTACTCGGAGGACAGCACAGATACGCAGTATTTT; CDR3 protein: CASSYSEDSTDTQYF
V gene: TRBV10-3; J gene: TRBJ1-3; clone size: few; D gene: TRBD1; CDR3 DNA: TGTGCCATCAGCGAACCCCGCCCGGGACAGGGGGCTGGAAACACCATATATTTT; CDR3 protein: CAISEPRPGQGAGNTIYF
V gene: TRBV18; J gene: TRBJ2-1; clone size: .; D gene: TRBD2; CDR3 DNA: TGTGCCAGCTCATCGTCCCTAGCGGGAGGAGGGTCCTACAATGAGCAGTTCTTC; CDR3 protein: CASSSSLAGGGSYNEQFF
V gene: TRBV5-1; J gene: TRBJ2-3; clone size: .; D gene: TRBD2; CDR3 DNA: TGCGCCAGCAGCTTGGCGGGAGGGAGCACAGATACGCAGTATTTT; CDR3 protein: CASSLAGGSTDTQYF
V gene: TRBV19; J gene: TRBJ1-1; clone size: .; D gene: .; CDR3 DNA: TGTGCCAGTAGTATAGGGGCAGATAACACTGAAGCTTTCTTT; CDR3 protein: CASSIGADNTEAFF
V gene: TRBV7-6; J gene: TRBJ1-1; clone size: .; D gene: TRBD1; CDR3 DNA: TGTGCCAGCAGCTTACGCCGGACAGGGGGCATCACTGAAGCTTTCTTT; CDR3 protein: CASSLRRTGGITEAFF
V gene: TRBV30; J gene: TRBJ2-7; clone size: .; D gene: TRBD2; CDR3 DNA: TGTGCCTGGAGCGCACAGGGCGGGAGGGAGCAGTACTTC; CDR3 protein: CAWSAQGGREQYF
V gene: TRBV12-5; J gene: TRBJ2-1; clone size: .; D gene: TRBD1; CDR3 DNA: TGTGCTAGTGACGATACCGGGACAGGGTTACTTCAGGGGTTCTTC; CDR3 protein: CASDDTGTGLLQGFF
V gene: TRBV5-1; J gene: TRBJ2-3; clone size: once; D gene: TRBD2; CDR3 DNA: TGCGCCAGCAGCCTATTGGGACTAGCGGGAGTGATAGATACGCAGTATTTT; CDR3 protein: CASSLLGLAGVIDTQYF
V gene: TRBV29-1; J gene: TRBJ2-1; clone size: once; D gene: .; CDR3 DNA: TGCAGCGTTGAAGATATGGGGGCTAGCTCCTACAATGAGCAGTTCTTC; CDR3 protein: CSVEDMGASSYNEQFF
V gene: TRBV11-3; J gene: TRBJ2-7; clone size: few; D gene: .; CDR3 DNA: TGTGCCAGCAGCTCCCAATCCTACGAGCAGTACTTC; CDR3 protein: CASSSQSYEQYF
V gene: TRBV2; J gene: TRBJ2-6; clone size: .; D gene: .; CDR3 DNA: TGTGCCAGCCGTCGACAGGGACTGGGGGCCAACGTCCTGACTTTC; CDR3 protein: CASRRQGLGANVLTF
V gene: TRBV4-2; J gene: TRBJ2-7; clone size: once; D gene: .; CDR3 DNA: TGTGCCAGCAGCCAGGAGCATTTTGGCGGCCTCTACGAGCAGTACTTC; CDR3 protein: CASSQEHFGGLYEQYF
V gene: TRBV7-9; J gene: TRBJ1-5; clone size: .; D gene: TRBD1; CDR3 DNA: TGTGCCAGCAGCTTAGCGTGGGACAGGGGGACCGATCAGCCCCAGCATTTT; CDR3 protein: CASSLAWDRGTDQPQHF
V gene: TRBV28; J gene: TRBJ2-5; clone size: .; D gene: TRBD2; CDR3 DNA: TGTGCCAGCTTAGGGACTAGGACTGGCGAGACCCAGTACTTC; CDR3 protein: CASLGTRTGETQYF